Detailed here is one T cell receptor (beta chain). Its antigen is not yet known. No much larger clone is present one base from it, and per-base qualities are unavailable. TCRbeta CDR3 regions were amplified from genomic DNA by means of the immunoSEQ Assay, a bias-controlled multiplex PCR. Under the source paper's analysis protocol: Nucleated cell counts per sample were estimated from amplification of reference gene primers within the assay. To quantify the absolute abundance of each unique TCRbeta CDR3 rearrangement, sequence reads were collapsed and filtered. For each sample, productive Simpson clonality was calculated by taking the square root of Simpson's diversity index across productive rearrangements. Imported from immuneACCESS, the table was reduced by TCRdb to in-frame sequences with V and J called. These copies leave out some clones; in studies compared against another copy, an unresolved V gene accounts for under half, and the cause of the remainder is not known. V, J and clone size are those of that table, while D and trimming were read from the DNA. This sample comprises hundreds of thousands of clones, around 85% of them detected only once. Around 7.9% of the sample is held by the ten biggest clonotypes.

Based on the germline V gene, the CDR1 and CDR2 sequences are SQVTM and ANQGSEA. Trimming at the junction amounts to 2 bases on V and 4 bases on J, and the germline ends lie 11 bases apart. CDR3 length: 13 amino acids, cysteine to phenylalanine. Only CDR3 DNA remains: 39 bases, in frame from the first base. The data originate from a study of blood T cell repertoires in COVID-19 (dated by TCRdb to 2019 to 2021). Notes on the research overall: Samples covering the acute and convalescent phases of COVID-19 were provided by collaborators in the United States, Italy and Spain. The prospective study material was composed of cDNA or gDNA derived from T cells, B-cell-depleted T cells, or PBMCs. The dataset comprised deeply sampled blood TCRbeta repertoires from subjects exposed to, actively infected with, or recovered from COVID-19. A freely available public database, intended as a resource for researchers studying the immune response to SARS-CoV-2, is where the repertoires were released. Samples were obtained from the ongoing ImmuneRACE study (first 160 participants) and from 950 to 1,500 subjects provided by 6 global collaborators. Sample metadata almost always included a de-identified subject ID, COVID-19 status, age in years and sex. Where available, HLA class I and class II types were obtained from metadata supplied by the sample provider rather than from assay-based typing.

Results the study describes overall, beyond this receptor: The amount of clinical and demographic metadata varied by source and participant and was provided uncurated.

Enrolling through a virtual design, the prospective study's participants ranged in age from roughly 18 to 89 years and lived across approximately 25 United States geographic areas. In the prospective study, participants were assigned to cohorts based on the clinical history participants reported in a screening survey and a study questionnaire. For ImmuneRACE Cohort 3, a participant was defined as recovered based on two consecutive negative NP/OP PCR tests, clearance by a healthcare professional, or resolution of symptoms. Mobile phlebotomists in the prospective study collected whole blood, serum and a nasopharyngeal or oropharyngeal swab from every participant. Prospective study participants could optionally give additional blood draws and questionnaires over an approximately 2-month period. Before DNA extraction, prospective study blood samples were shipped either frozen or at room temperature.

The chain is encoded by TRBV29-1 joined to TRBJ1-2; perhaps TRBD1 is the D gene, with 5 bases matching. Sequenced: PBMCs or T cells enriched from blood (not recorded which). The sequence was collected from a woman aged 55-69 years who had recovered from COVID-19. The sequenced DNA: TGCAGCGTTGAATCCCAGGGTGGCTATGGCTACACCTTC. Its coded protein is CSVESQGGYGYTF.